This T cell receptor beta chain was retrieved from a study of blood T cell repertoires in COVID-19. Across the study: Acute and convalescent COVID-19 samples came from the United States, Italy and Spain.

TCRdb's table, derived via immunoSEQ multiplex PCR, lists solely in-frame clones and lacks some. Among about 300,000 clones listed, around 80% were seen once. The CDR3 is made up of 12 amino acids. Germline V gene data show CDR1 as ENHRY and CDR2 as SYGVKD. The V end was cut by 2 bases, the J end by 7 bases, with 5 bases between. The V and J genes are TRBV10-3 and TRBJ1-4; D is undetermined. Sample: peripheral blood. This TCR derives from a woman aged 45-60 years with acute or convalescent COVID-19. The CDR3 spells CAISEKSEKLFF. The DNA for the CDR3 is TGTGCCATCAGTGAGAAGAGTGAAAAACTGTTTTTT.